This T cell receptor (beta chain) was sequenced in a study of Tregs in tolerant kidney transplant recipients. CDR1 and CDR2 (germline): SGHRS, YFSETQ. CDR3 length: 19 amino acids. Concerning this clone itself: What it recognizes is unknown. One end of the junction does not line up with germline, which may come from a read error.

The assay was immunoSEQ multiplex PCR, and TCRdb's table has in-frame clones only and misses some. Among around 5,600 clones listed, around 89% were seen once. The gene calls are TRBV5-1 and TRBJ2-2; 12 positions match TRBD2. The sequence came from a human patient who received a combined kidney and bone marrow transplant. Sequencing was performed on Tregs from blood cultured with allogeneic cells, taken before the transplant. The CDR3 here is CVSSLNKGLAGGKIGELFF. CDR3 DNA: TGCGTCAGCAGCTTGAATAAAGGTCTAGCGGGAGGGAAGATCGGGGAGCTGTTTTTT.